Listed here are 29 T cell receptor beta chains from one sample, sequenced in a study of cytomegalovirus exposure and HLA in healthy donors. The PCR made use of 60 Vbeta and 13 Jbeta primers. Profiled with immunoSEQ multiplex PCR; TCRdb holds only in-frame clones, not every one. The sample has more than 110,000 clones; almost 80% are singletons. The sample was PBMCs. These receptor sequences come from a man younger than 30 in good health and CMV-seronegative.

The chain carries TRBV18 and TRBJ2-7; 7 positions match TRBD1. This CDR3 comprises 15 residues. Germline V gene data show CDR1 as KGHSH and CDR2 as LQKENI. V dropped 0 bases and J dropped 0; count of bases not matched to a gene: 2. The CDR3 region is CASSPPSGGSYEQYF. The CDR3 DNA reads TGTGCCAGCTCACCACCTTCAGGGGGCTCCTACGAGCAGTACTTC.

This chain joins TRBV6-4 and TRBJ1-1; the D gene is possibly TRBD1 (6 bases). The CDR3 is made up of 12 amino acids. Germline lookup yields CDR1 MRHNA and CDR2 SNTAGT. Deletions cut 4 bases from V and 8 bases from J, with 11 bases between. CDR3 DNA: TGTGCCAGCAGTGGGTCTCAGGGGGAAGCTTTCTTT. Translation: CASSGSQGEAFF.

The rearrangement joins TRBV2 to TRBJ2-3, with a possible D match to TRBD1 (5 bases). Between the trimmed V and J ends, which lost 1 base and 9 bases, there was a span of 11 bases. CDR3 size: 13 residues. Per the germline V gene, CDR1 is SNHLY and CDR2 is FYNNEI. CDR3 region: CASSEEGSGTQYF. CDR3 nucleotides: TGTGCCAGCAGTGAAGAGGGGTCAGGGACGCAGTATTTT.

The chain combines TRBV2 with TRBJ1-6; the D gene is possibly TRBD1 (6 bases). V was trimmed by 6 bases and J by 0 bases, leaving 12 bases between them. Germline V gene lookup returns CDR1 SNHLY and CDR2 FYNNEI. There are 16 residues in the CDR3. CDR3 residues: CASSRTGSSYNSPLHF. In DNA form, the CDR3 reads TGTGCCAGCAGCCGCACAGGGAGCTCCTATAATTCACCCCTCCACTTT.

The J gene is TRBJ2-7, the V gene TRBV5-4; 12 bases are a match to TRBD1. Trimming took 0 bases from V and 7 from J; bases not matched to a gene: 8. Germline assignment: CDR1 SGHNT and CDR2 YYREEE (reference sequence). The CDR3 has 16 amino acids. CDR3 sequence: CASSLGGGQGAREQYF. Here the CDR3 DNA reads TGTGCCAGCAGCTTGGGAGGGGGACAGGGGGCTAGAGAGCAGTACTTC. The whole variable domain, remainder taken from reference TRBV5-4 and TRBJ2-7, is ETGVTQSPTHLIKTRGQQVTLRCSSQSGHNTVSWYQQALGQGPQFIFQYYREEENGRGNFPPRFSGLQFPNYSSELNVNALELDDSALYLCASSLGGGQGAREQYFGPGTRLTVT.

This clone was seen only a few times. The chain uses TRBV4-3 and TRBJ1-2; D is unresolved. The V end was cut by 7 bases, the J end by 0 bases, with 15 bases between. CDR3 size: 15 residues. The germline V gene encodes CDR1 LGHNA and CDR2 YSLEER. For the CDR3, the DNA is TGCGCCAGCACCCCTACGACGGGAGCTAACTATGGCTACACCTTC. As protein: CASTPTTGANYGYTF.

This rearrangement joins TRBV13 to TRBJ2-7; TRBD1 agrees at 7 bases. CDR3 length: 16 residues. The V segment lost 5 bases and the J segment 3 bases; nucleotides outside the gene matches: 13. Germline V gene data show CDR1 as PRHDT and CDR2 as FYEKMQ (reference sequence). The CDR3 sequence: CASSPGRGQEGYEQYF. The CDR3 bases are TGTGCCAGCAGCCCCGGAAGGGGGCAAGAGGGCTACGAGCAGTACTTC.

The chain has TRBV4-3 and TRBJ2-5, with D possibly TRBD1 on 5 matching bases. The DNA end lines up better with TRBJ2-7; the J call may be wrong. Germline CDR1 LGHNA, CDR2 YSLEER. This CDR3 contains 15 residues. The CDR3, as DNA: TGCGCCAGCAGCCAAGATGAGACAGAAACCTACGAGCAGTACTTC. It codes for CASSQDETETYEQYF.

The chain combines TRBV9 with TRBJ1-4; unclear D gene. Germline lookup yields CDR1 SGDLS and CDR2 YYNGEE. The germline V and J ends were trimmed by 2 bases and 6 bases, with 14 bases remaining between them. There are 15 residues in the CDR3. The CDR3 region has the DNA TGTGCCAGCAGCGTGTTAGAGGGCCCGGATGAAAAACTGTTTTTT. The encoded protein is CASSVLEGPDEKLFF.

A single count supports this clone. The chain couples TRBV5-1 to TRBJ2-7; D is unresolved. The germline V gene has CDR1 SGHRS and CDR2 YFSETQ. Trimming shortened V by 1 base and J by 1 base, and 6 bases separated the two germline ends. This CDR3 is built from 13 residues. CDR3 residues: CASSLTNSYEQYF. CDR3 nucleotides: TGCGCCAGCAGCTTGACTAATTCCTACGAGCAGTACTTC.

The V and J genes are TRBV20-1 and TRBJ2-4; 9 bases fit TRBD2. After removal of 6 bases from V and 12 bases from J, the junction contained 6 bases not matched to a gene. This CDR3 is 11 amino acids long. Germline CDR1 and CDR2: DFQATT and SNEGSKA (reference sequence). CDR3 bases: TGCAGTGCACCCCGGCGGGAGGGTCAGTACTTC. Translated: CSAPRREGQYF.

This chain uses TRBV9 with TRBJ2-2, with D hard to call. The CDR3 has 16 residues. The germline V gene encodes CDR1 SGDLS and CDR2 YYNGEE. V lost 7 bases to trimming and J lost 0 bases, with 16 bases between them. CDR3 residues: CASAGSNRANTGELFF. The CDR3 DNA reads as TGTGCCAGCGCCGGGTCCAACCGAGCGAACACCGGGGAGCTGTTTTTT.

V gene TRBV18 combines with J gene TRBJ2-3, with 7 bases fitting TRBD2. J was trimmed by 2 bases and V by 1 base; bases with no gene match: 3. Germline lookup yields CDR1 KGHSH and CDR2 LQKENI. The CDR3 is made up of 15 amino acids. The CDR3 sequence is CASSPLGGNTDTQYF. CDR3 in DNA: TGTGCCAGCTCACCACTGGGAGGGAACACAGATACGCAGTATTTT.

V and J are TRBV25-1 and TRBJ1-6, with a tentative D call TRBD1 (5 bases). V was pared by 5 bases and J by 7 bases, with 9 bases between. CDR1 is MGHDK and CDR2 is SYGVNS in the germline V gene. This CDR3 has 13 residues. In nucleotides, the CDR3 is TGTGCCAGCAGTATTCAGGGAAATTCACCCCTCCACTTT. Translating it yields CASSIQGNSPLHF.

V gene TRBV11-2 combines with J gene TRBJ2-7, with D perhaps TRBD1 (7 bases). CDR1 and CDR2 (germline): SGHAT, FQNNGV. Trimming removed 6 bases at V and 3 bases at J, with 21 bases between. This CDR3 spans 16 amino acids. CDR3 residues: CASRLGDRVRGYEQYF. The CDR3 DNA reads as TGTGCCAGCAGACTCGGTGACAGGGTGCGGGGCTACGAGCAGTACTTC.

The CDR3 bases are TGTGCCAGCAGCCTCCCCGGACAGGTCTATGGCTACACCTTC. It specifies CASSLPGQVYGYTF. This sequence joins TRBV7-3 and TRBJ1-2; 7 bases fit TRBD1. The CDR3 has 14 residues. J lost 4 bases, V lost 5 bases, and 7 bases had no gene match. Germline V gene data show CDR1 as SGHTA and CDR2 as FQGTGA.

The V gene is TRBV20-1, the J gene TRBJ1-2; D possibly corresponds to TRBD1 (6 bases). Germline-derived CDR1 and CDR2 are DFQATT and SNEGSKA (reference sequence). CDR3 length equals 11 residues. V was pared by 2 bases and J by 9 bases, with 10 bases between. CDR3 coding DNA: TGCAGTGCTAGATCCGGGACAAGCTACACCTTC. Its protein product is CSARSGTSYTF.

CDR3 DNA sequence: TGTGCCAGCTCACCGACGCAGGGTGGGGAGCTGTTTTTT. Its protein product is CASSPTQGGELFF. The V gene is TRBV18, the J gene TRBJ2-2, with D perhaps matching TRBD1 (5 bases). The germline V gene has CDR1 KGHSH and CDR2 LQKENI. CDR3 length: 13 amino acids. The germline V and J ends were trimmed by 3 bases and 8 bases, with 10 bases remaining between them.

This clone was seen a handful of times. V and J are TRBV30 and TRBJ1-1; 12 positions agree with TRBD1. Trimming took 7 bases from V and 0 from J; bases not matched to a gene: 6. Germline lookup yields CDR1 GTSNPN and CDR2 SVGIG (reference sequence). This CDR3 comprises 15 residues. The CDR3 loop reads CALRGTGGVNTEAFF. CDR3 nucleotide sequence: TGTGCCTTACGCGGGACAGGGGGCGTGAACACTGAAGCTTTCTTT.

This chain connects TRBV10-3 to TRBJ2-5; TRBD1 agrees at 7 bases. Germline V gives CDR1 ENHRY, CDR2 SYGVKD. The CDR3 has 13 residues. J was trimmed by 4 bases and V by 6 bases; bases with no gene match: 5. DNA for the CDR3: TGTGCCATCAGAAGCACAGGGGTAGAGACCCAGTACTTC. Translating gives CAIRSTGVETQYF.

The rearrangement uses TRBV28 and TRBJ1-2, with 7 bases matching TRBD1. V shed 4 bases, J shed 3 bases, and the junction held 8 bases outside the gene matches. CDR1 and CDR2 from the germline V gene are MDHEN and SYDVKM. This CDR3 comprises 15 residues. The CDR3 here is CASSSAGGGYYGYTF. The CDR3 nucleotides read TGTGCCAGCAGTTCCGCCGGAGGGGGCTACTATGGCTACACCTTC.

This clone was observed a few times. The chain has TRBV12-5 and TRBJ2-1; D call uncertain. CDR3 size: 18 residues. Trimming stripped 5 bases from V and 0 bases from J, with 20 bases between. The germline V gene has CDR1 LGHNT and CDR2 FRNRAP. CDR3 DNA: TGTGCTAGTGGTCTTGCGACCAGACTCCCTCGCTCCTACAATGAGCAGTTCTTC. As protein: CASGLATRLPRSYNEQFF.

The rearrangement joins TRBV5-8 to TRBJ1-1; possible D gene TRBD1, 5 bases. Trimming left V 5 bases short and J 8 bases short, with 16 bases between. This CDR3 spans 13 amino acids. Germline assignment: CDR1 SGHTS and CDR2 YDEGEE. As DNA, the CDR3 is TGTGCCAGCAGACCTCGTCCGGGACTCGAAGCTTTCTTT. Its protein product is CASRPRPGLEAFF.

The chain uses TRBV7-2 and TRBJ2-1; the D gene is possibly TRBD2 (7 bases). The CDR3 spans 17 residues. The ends were cut back, 0 bases at V and 7 bases at J, with 19 bases in the middle. The germline V gene has CDR1 SGHTA and CDR2 FQGNSA. The CDR3 coding sequence is TGTGCCAGCAGCTTAGCGGGGGCAAGGTTGGGAGGGAATGAGCAGTTCTTC. It specifies CASSLAGARLGGNEQFF.

This clone was seen more than once but under ten times. The chain links TRBV4-3 to TRBJ2-2; no firm D call. The CDR3 runs to 13 residues. V was shortened by 0 bases and J by 6 bases, with 5 bases between the two germline ends. Germline CDR1 and CDR2: LGHNA and YSLEER. This CDR3 is CASSQDYSGELFF. The CDR3 nucleotides are TGCGCCAGCAGCCAAGATTACTCCGGGGAGCTGTTTTTT.

A note on this clone: Other DNA sequences in this specimen translate into the identical CDR3. The chain links TRBV2 to TRBJ1-1, with TRBD1 as a possible D gene (6 bases). The CDR3 sequence is 13 residues long. Germline CDR1 and CDR2: SNHLY and FYNNEI. Deletions cut 7 bases from V and 5 bases from J, with 14 bases between. The DNA of the CDR3 is TGTGCCAGCACAATTATACAGGGAACTGAAGCTTTCTTT. As protein: CASTIIQGTEAFF.

The CDR3 bases are TGTGCCAGCAGGGAACGGGTGCGCGAGCAGTACTTC. Residues: CASRERVREQYF. V gene TRBV2 combines with J gene TRBJ2-7; no reliable D call. The ends were cut back, 6 bases at V and 6 bases at J, with 12 bases in the middle. The CDR3 runs 12 residues. Looked up from germline, CDR1 is SNHLY and CDR2 is FYNNEI.

The V and J genes are TRBV6-5 and TRBJ2-7; 9 bases are a match to TRBD2. Germline CDR1 MNHEY, CDR2 SVGAGI. The CDR3 contains 13 residues. The CDR3 region is CASIGGGADEQYF. The CDR3 nucleotides are TGTGCATCTATTGGCGGGGGGGCCGACGAGCAGTACTTC.

The chain couples TRBV7-6 to TRBJ1-3; D not certain. Trimming took 0 bases from V and 1 from J, leaving 10 bases between them. From germline, CDR1 is SGHVS and CDR2 FNYEAQ. CDR3 length: 16 residues. In nucleotides, the CDR3 is TGTGCCAGCAGCTTAGCGCTGTCAGGTTCTGGAAACACCATATATTTT. It encodes CASSLALSGSGNTIYF.